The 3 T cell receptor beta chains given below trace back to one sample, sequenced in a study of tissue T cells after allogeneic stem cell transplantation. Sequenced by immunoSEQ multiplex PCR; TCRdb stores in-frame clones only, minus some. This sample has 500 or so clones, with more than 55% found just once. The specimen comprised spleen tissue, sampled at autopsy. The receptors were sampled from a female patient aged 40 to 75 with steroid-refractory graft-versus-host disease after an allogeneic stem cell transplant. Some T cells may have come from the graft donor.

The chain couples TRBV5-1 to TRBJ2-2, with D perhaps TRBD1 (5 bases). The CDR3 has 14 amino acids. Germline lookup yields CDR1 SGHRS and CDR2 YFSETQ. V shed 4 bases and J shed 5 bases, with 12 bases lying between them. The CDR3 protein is CASSPQGVTGELFF. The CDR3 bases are TGCGCCAGCAGCCCCCAGGGCGTGACCGGGGAGCTGTTTTTT.

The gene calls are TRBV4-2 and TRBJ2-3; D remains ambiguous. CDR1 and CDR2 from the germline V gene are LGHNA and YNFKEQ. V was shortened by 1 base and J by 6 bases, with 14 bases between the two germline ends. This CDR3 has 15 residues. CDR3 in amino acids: CASSQGGQTVDTQYF. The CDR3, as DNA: TGTGCCAGCAGCCAAGGAGGTCAGACCGTGGATACGCAGTATTTT.

CDR3 loop: CASSLPAQNIQYF. CDR3 nucleotide sequence: TGTGCCAGCAGCTTGCCGGCCCAAAACATTCAGTACTTC. The chain uses TRBV5-4 and TRBJ2-4; D ambiguous. V gave up 1 base and J gave up 5 bases, with 7 bases separating them. CDR1 SGHNT and CDR2 YYREEE come from the germline V gene (reference sequence). The CDR3 totals 13 residues.